This record concerns one TCR beta chain sequence. Antigen specificity is unknown. The CDR3 totals 13 residues. Germline V gives CDR1 LNHDA, CDR2 SQIVND (reference sequence). V lost 5 bases and J lost 6, with 11 bases in between. Using immunoSEQ multiplex PCR, the repertoire was profiled, and TCRdb retains in-frame clones only, with some absent. The sample shows 85,000 to 100,000 clones, 60% to 75% of them seen only once. The sample is drawn from a study of shared clonotypes between healthy human individuals. Study-wide results and limits: Incompleteness in sorted-subset sequencing, despite large depth, was shown by rarefaction.

V usage is TRBV19 and J usage is TRBJ2-1; D is undetermined. The TCR originated in a man aged 25-45 years in good health. Source material: memory CD8+ T cells sorted from blood. Subset here: CD45RO+ cells pooled with CCR7-negative TemRA cells. The CDR3 bases are TGTGCCAGTAGTCTTTGGTGGTCCAATGAGCAGTTCTTC. This translates into CASSLWWSNEQFF.